This T cell receptor beta chain was observed in a study of CD8 T cells in Susac syndrome. Random hexamers were used to reverse transcribe an amount of roughly 0.5 to 1 ug RNA. TCRdb re-called the immunoSEQ multiplex PCR reads with MiXCR, one entry per CDR3 protein. The data contain about 210,000 distinct CDR3 sequences, 95% of them seen just once; the ten biggest clones take up around 0.099%. V lost 0 bases, J lost 6 bases, and 10 bases lay in between. Germline V gives CDR1 SGDLS, CDR2 YYNGEE. The CDR3 contains 14 residues. The rearrangement uses TRBV9 and TRBJ2-1; D possibly uses TRBD1 or TRBD2 (6 bases each). The receptor's source is a human donor with multiple sclerosis. Sequencing was carried out using CD4+ T cells from PBMCs. This CDR3 is CASSVEQGGNEQFF. The CDR3 DNA reads as TGTGCCAGCAGCGTAGAACAGGGAGGCAATGAGCAGTTCTTC.